This is a list of T cell receptor beta chains from one sample in a study of CD8+ T cells in alopecia areata. Profiled with immunoSEQ multiplex PCR; TCRdb holds only in-frame clones, not every one. The table has about 110,000 clones, roughly 56% seen once. The specimen was CD4+ T cells sorted from blood, collected at week 24, from a patient treated with tofacitinib. The source is a human donor with alopecia areata. Each CDR3 is given with its conserved first and last residue. The order of the fields is clone size, J gene, V gene, D gene, CDR3 DNA, CDR3 protein. D genes are given only for firm matches. The listing skips clone size in some rows; elsewhere it reads once, few, many or a size class.

clone_size: many
j_call: TRBJ2-2
v_call: TRBV7-8
d_call: -
cdr3_nt: TGTGCCAGCAGCTTAATGCGAAGGGGGATCGCGAACACCGGGGAGCTGTTTTTT
cdr3_aa: CASSLMRRGIANTGELFF

clone_size: few
j_call: TRBJ2-2
v_call: TRBV7-9
d_call: -
cdr3_nt: TGTGCCAGCAGCGCGAAGATCGGGGAGCTGTTTTTT
cdr3_aa: CASSAKIGELFF

clone_size: -
j_call: TRBJ2-7
v_call: TRBV7-9
d_call: -
cdr3_nt: TGTGCCAGCAGCCCTGCCTTCATCACCTACGAGCAGTACTTC
cdr3_aa: CASSPAFITYEQYF

clone_size: -
j_call: TRBJ2-5
v_call: TRBV7-9
d_call: -
cdr3_nt: TGTGCCAGCAGCTTAGCATCCCACCAAGAGACCCAGTACTTC
cdr3_aa: CASSLASHQETQYF

clone_size: -
j_call: TRBJ1-2
v_call: TRBV7-9
d_call: TRBD1
cdr3_nt: TGTGCCAGCAGCTTACAGGGGGCGTATGGCTACACCTTC
cdr3_aa: CASSLQGAYGYTF

clone_size: once
j_call: TRBJ2-3
v_call: TRBV13
d_call: TRBD1
cdr3_nt: TGTGCCAGCAGCAGAGACAGGGGGTTGAACACAGATACGCAGTATTTT
cdr3_aa: CASSRDRGLNTDTQYF

clone_size: -
j_call: TRBJ1-4
v_call: TRBV7-8
d_call: -
cdr3_nt: TGTGCCAGCAGCCACAGGGAAAAACTGTTTTTT
cdr3_aa: CASSHREKLFF

clone_size: few
j_call: TRBJ1-3
v_call: TRBV7-2
d_call: -
cdr3_nt: TGTGCCAGCAGCGACCTAAAAGCCATATATTTT
cdr3_aa: CASSDLKAIYF

clone_size: few
j_call: TRBJ2-3
v_call: TRBV10-3
d_call: TRBD1
cdr3_nt: TGTGCCATCAGTGAGGGACAGGGGGCAGATACGCAGTATTTT
cdr3_aa: CAISEGQGADTQYF

clone_size: -
j_call: TRBJ2-7
v_call: TRBV7-2
d_call: TRBD2
cdr3_nt: TGTGCCAGCAGCGTAGCGGGGGCGACCTACGAGCAGTACTTC
cdr3_aa: CASSVAGATYEQYF

clone_size: -
j_call: TRBJ1-3
v_call: TRBV4-2
d_call: -
cdr3_nt: TGTGCCAGCAGCTCGGTGTCTCATCCCCCCTCTGGAAACACCATATATTTT
cdr3_aa: CASSSVSHPPSGNTIYF

clone_size: -
j_call: TRBJ1-4
v_call: TRBV4-2
d_call: TRBD1
cdr3_nt: TGTGCCAGCAGCCCCATGGACAGGGCGGGAAGTGAAAAACTGTTTTTT
cdr3_aa: CASSPMDRAGSEKLFF

clone_size: -
j_call: TRBJ1-1
v_call: TRBV29-1
d_call: TRBD1
cdr3_nt: TGCAGCGTGGACAGGGGCCCGGGTTACGAAGCTTTCTTT
cdr3_aa: CSVDRGPGYEAFF